These T cell receptor beta chains were read from a single sample in a study of primary melanoma T cells and metastatic recurrence. Data came from immunoSEQ multiplex PCR; TCRdb stores just in-frame clones and leaves some out. The repertoire holds roughly 200 clones, with more than 80% as singletons. Input material: melanoma tumor tissue. Receptors originate from a human donor with melanoma. Both conserved end residues are part of each CDR3. The D gene is left open where the match is weak. Size is stated for part of the rows, as once, few or many counts, or as a class when the clone is expanded.

j_call,d_call,clone_size,v_call,cdr3_aa,cdr3_nt
TRBJ2-1,-,few,TRBV1,CASSQDLAVQFF,TGCGCCAGCAGCCAAGATCTGGCGGTGCAGTTCTTC
TRBJ2-1,TRBD2,-,TRBV19,CASSVLPSGGYNEQFF,TGTGCCAGTTCCGTGCTACCTAGCGGGGGGTACAATGAGCAGTTCTTC
TRBJ2-7,TRBD1,-,TRBV6-8,CASSYGQAAYEQYF,TGTGCCAGCAGTTACGGACAGGCCGCCTACGAGCAGTACTTC
TRBJ1-4,-,-,TRBV18,CASSPFQSNEKLFF,TGTGCCAGCTCACCGTTTCAGAGTAATGAAAAACTGTTTTTT
TRBJ1-2,TRBD1,-,TRBV28,CASRRDRGNYDYTF,TGTGCCAGCAGACGGGACAGGGGAAACTATGACTACACCTTC
TRBJ2-2,-,-,TRBV5-1,CASSQVQGGTGELFF,TGCGCCAGCAGCCAAGTCCAGGGGGGCACCGGGGAGCTGTTTTTT
TRBJ2-5,-,-,TRBV12-5,CANSPAEGETQYF,TGTGCCAACAGTCCCGCAGAAGGAGAGACCCAGTACTTC
TRBJ2-1,-,-,TRBV18,CASSPALNNEQFF,TGTGCCAGCTCACCCGCGCTAAACAATGAGCAGTTCTTC
TRBJ2-3,TRBD2,-,TRBV25-1,CASRRAGGPRDTQYF,TGTGCCAGCCGCAGGGCGGGAGGGCCGAGAGATACGCAGTATTTT
TRBJ1-1,-,few,TRBV14,CASSPPGMNTEAFF,TGTGCCAGCAGCCCCCCCGGTATGAACACTGAAGCTTTCTTT
TRBJ2-1,TRBD2,-,TRBV11-3,CASSKGLAGERGLFF,TGTGCCAGCAGCAAAGGACTAGCGGGGGAAAGGGGTCTGTTCTTC
TRBJ2-7,-,-,TRBV19,CASSPGVEQYF,TGTGCCAGTAGTCCAGGGGTTGAGCAGTACTTC
TRBJ1-4,-,-,TRBV6-8,CASRSNRATNEKLFF,TGTGCCAGCAGATCCAACAGAGCAACTAATGAAAAACTGTTTTTT
TRBJ2-6,TRBD1,once,TRBV6-8,CASSYRGTGEVGANVLTF,TGTGCCAGCAGTTACCGCGGGACAGGGGAAGTTGGGGCCAACGTCCTGACTTTC
TRBJ2-5,-,-,TRBV6-8,CAMTGGKETQYF,TGTGCCATGACAGGAGGGAAAGAGACCCAGTACTTC
TRBJ2-1,TRBD1,-,TRBV19,CASRNTGGNEQFF,TGTGCCAGTAGGAACACAGGGGGCAATGAGCAGTTCTTC
TRBJ2-6,-,-,TRBV15,CATSRAKGAGANVLTF,TGTGCCACCAGCAGGGCCAAGGGGGCTGGGGCCAACGTCCTGACTTTC
TRBJ1-4,-,-,TRBV6-8,CASITPGRMLPNEKLFF,TGTGCCAGCATTACGCCCGGACGGATGCTACCTAATGAAAAACTGTTTTTT